Listed here are 9 T cell receptor beta chains from one sample, sequenced in a study of control samples from healthy donors and cancer patients. Profiling relied on immunoSEQ multiplex PCR, and the TCRdb table lists in-frame clones only, not all of them. The sample consists of tens of thousands of clones, approximately 84% of them appearing once. Sequencing was carried out using PBMCs. The receptor source for this set is a man between 65 and 85 years old with lung cancer.

The rearrangement joins TRBV9 to TRBJ2-6; D unresolved. Trimming removed 0 bases at V and 2 bases at J, with 3 bases between. This CDR3 comprises 14 residues. Germline CDR1 and CDR2: SGDLS and YYNGEE. Here the CDR3 DNA reads TGTGCCAGCAGCGTAGAGACTGGGGCCAACGTCCTGACTTTC. Its protein product is CASSVETGANVLTF.

CDR3 coding DNA: TGTGCCACCAGCAGAGATGGGACAGGTACCTACGAGCAGTACTTC. It translates to CATSRDGTGTYEQYF. The chain links TRBV15 to TRBJ2-7, with 8 nucleotides matching TRBD1. The CDR3 spans 15 residues. Germline V gene data show CDR1 as LNHNV and CDR2 as YYDKDF (reference sequence). V was clipped by 0 bases and J by 2 bases; unmatched bases: 3.

The chain recombines TRBV24-1 with TRBJ2-7, with TRBD1 matching 7 bases. The CDR3 totals 14 residues. Germline V CDR1 and CDR2: KGHDR, SFDVKD. With 3 bases clipped from V and 6 bases from J, the junction kept 7 bases outside the gene matches. The DNA of the CDR3 is TGTGCCACCAGTGATCCGACAGGGTCGGGCGAGCAGTACTTC. Translation: CATSDPTGSGEQYF.

The rearrangement joins TRBV19 to TRBJ1-1; D is perhaps TRBD1 (5 bases). Trimming took off 7 bases at V and 1 base at J, with 16 bases between the two ends. The CDR3 runs 15 residues. Germline V gene lookup returns CDR1 LNHDA and CDR2 SQIVND (reference sequence). The CDR3 coding sequence is TGTGCCAGTATGGGGGGTGGCACTCCGAACACTGAAGCTTTCTTT. It translates to CASMGGGTPNTEAFF. Using reference TRBV19 and TRBJ1-1 for the parts outside the CDR3, the full variable domain is DGGITQSPKYLFRKEGQNVTLSCEQNLNHDAMYWYRQDPGQGLRLIYYSQIVNDFQKGDIAEGYSVSREKKESFPLTVTSAQKNPTAFYLCASMGGGTPNTEAFFGQGTRLTVV.

This clone was picked up a small number of times. The chain combines TRBV5-1 with TRBJ2-2, with 9 bases that match TRBD1. V was pared by 4 bases and J by 2 bases, with 12 bases of the junction left unmatched. The CDR3 is 18 amino acids. CDR1 is SGHRS, CDR2 YFSETQ, per germline. The DNA for the CDR3 is TGCGCCAGCAGCCCGGGGGTCGGGACAGGGACTAACACCGGGGAGCTGTTTTTT. Protein product: CASSPGVGTGTNTGELFF. Combining the CDR3 with reference TRBV5-1 and TRBJ2-2 gives the whole variable domain KAGVTQTPRYLIKTRGQQVTLSCSPISGHRSVSWYQQTPGQGLQFLFEYFSETQRNKGNFPGRFSGRQFSNSRSEMNVSTLELGDSALYLCASSPGVGTGTNTGELFFGEGSRLTVL.

The rearrangement uses TRBV9 and TRBJ1-2, with D possibly TRBD1 on 5 matching bases. This CDR3 has 15 residues. V shed 4 bases and J shed 4 bases, with 17 bases lying between them. Germline V gene sequence: CDR1 SGDLS, CDR2 YYNGEE. CDR3 residues: CASSKLGGSPYGYTF. CDR3 nucleotide sequence: TGTGCCAGCAGCAAGCTCGGGGGAAGTCCCTATGGCTACACCTTC.

This clone has only a few counts. The V and J genes are TRBV5-4 and TRBJ2-7, with 8 bases identical to TRBD1. Germline V gives CDR1 SGHNT, CDR2 YYREEE (reference sequence). The V segment lost 2 bases and the J segment 4 bases; nucleotides outside the gene matches: 5. The CDR3 loop spans 14 amino acids. In DNA form, the CDR3 reads TGTGCCAGCAGCTTTCCCGGGACAGGTTACGAGCAGTACTTC. Translated, it gives CASSFPGTGYEQYF. Combining the CDR3 with reference TRBV5-4 and TRBJ2-7 gives the whole variable domain ETGVTQSPTHLIKTRGQQVTLRCSSQSGHNTVSWYQQALGQGPQFIFQYYREEENGRGNFPPRFSGLQFPNYSSELNVNALELDDSALYLCASSFPGTGYEQYFGPGTRLTVT.

The rearrangement uses TRBV19 and TRBJ1-5, with 9 bases that match TRBD1. The CDR3 covers 16 residues. The V gene end was trimmed by 10 bases and the J gene end by 0 bases; junction bases not matched to a gene: 10. Germline CDR1 LNHDA, CDR2 SQIVND (reference sequence). CDR3 DNA sequence: TGTGCCACCTCATCGGACAGGGGTTATAGCAATCAGCCCCAGCATTTT. Residues: CATSSDRGYSNQPQHF.

This clone was picked up one time. The chain employs TRBV5-4 and TRBJ2-7, with D possibly TRBD1 on 6 matching bases. Germline values: CDR1 SGHNT, CDR2 YYREEE (reference sequence). Trimming stripped 2 bases from V and 9 bases from J, with 15 bases between. This CDR3 comprises 13 residues. CDR3 region: CASSLGGGAGQYF. CDR3 DNA: TGTGCCAGCAGCTTAGGTGGGGGCGCGGGGCAGTACTTC.